These 17 T cell receptor beta chains came from one sample sequenced in a study of blood T cell repertoires in COVID-19. Only in-frame clones appear in the TCRdb table, and some are missing; sequencing was by immunoSEQ multiplex PCR. The table shows 60,000 or so clones, with just under 90% occurring only once. The source material was peripheral blood. The receptor source for this set is a human donor with active COVID-19. The donor label of this sample is uncertain.

The chain employs TRBV10-3 and TRBJ1-2, with 7 bases matching TRBD1. V shed 0 bases and J 5 bases; nucleotides not matched to a gene: 9. Germline V CDR1 and CDR2: ENHRY, SYGVKD. The length of the CDR3 is 16 residues. CDR3: CAISESETGFDYGYTF. For the CDR3, the DNA is TGTGCCATCAGTGAGTCTGAGACAGGGTTTGATTATGGCTACACCTTC.

This clone was detected only once. The rearrangement uses TRBV18 and TRBJ1-1; TRBD1 matches at 9 bases. Trimming cost V 1 base and J 4 bases; bases outside gene matches: 7. The CDR3 sequence is 16 residues long. Germline CDR1 reads KGHSH; CDR2 reads LQKENI. The chain's CDR3 is CASSPLTGGAGTEAFF. The CDR3 DNA sequence: TGTGCCAGCTCACCACTTACAGGGGGCGCGGGCACTGAAGCTTTCTTT.

This clone was recorded only once. J is TRBJ2-7 and V is TRBV5-5; tentative D call: TRBD2 (5 bases). The V gene lost 2 bases and the J gene lost 7 bases, with 13 bases spanning the gap. CDR1 is SGHKS and CDR2 is YYEKEE in the germline V gene (reference sequence). This CDR3 is 13 amino acids long. CDR3 in amino acids: CASSFVPGDEQYF. The CDR3 bases are TGTGCCAGCAGCTTCGTGCCCGGGGATGAGCAGTACTTC.

V and J are TRBV11-1 and TRBJ2-3; no reliable D call. CDR3 length: 12 amino acids. The V gene's germline CDR1 is SGHAT and CDR2 FQDESV (reference sequence). Between the trimmed V and J ends, which lost 5 bases and 5 bases, there was a span of 8 bases. The CDR3 sequence: CASSQARDTQYF. In DNA form, the CDR3 reads TGTGCCAGCAGCCAGGCACGAGATACGCAGTATTTT.

This chain links TRBV6-6 with TRBJ1-2; D perhaps matches TRBD1 (6 bases). The CDR3 runs to 13 residues. Trimming took off 6 bases at V and 4 bases at J, with 12 bases between the two ends. CDR1 and CDR2 from the germline V gene are MNHNY and SVGAGI (reference sequence). In nucleotides, the CDR3 is TGTGCCAGCAGCCCCGGACAGTCCTATGGCTACACCTTC. This translates into CASSPGQSYGYTF.

The chain joins TRBV9 to TRBJ2-3; 11 positions agree with TRBD2. Germline values: CDR1 SGDLS, CDR2 YYNGEE. This CDR3 has 16 amino acids. Unmatched junction bases numbered 4, after V lost 4 bases and J lost 0 bases. CDR3 in amino acids: CASSLGTSGSTDTQYF. The CDR3 DNA follows: TGTGCCAGCAGCCTAGGGACTAGCGGCAGCACAGATACGCAGTATTTT.

The chain joins TRBV18 to TRBJ2-5; 12 bases agree with TRBD2. The V gene's germline CDR1 is KGHSH and CDR2 LQKENI. V was pared by 4 bases and J by 3 bases, with 3 bases of the junction left unmatched. The CDR3 has 15 residues. CDR3 protein: CASSLGLAGKETQYF. CDR3 coding DNA: TGTGCCAGCTCACTCGGACTAGCGGGGAAAGAGACCCAGTACTTC.

This sequence joins TRBV30 and TRBJ1-1; D is uncertain. CDR1 is GTSNPN and CDR2 is SVGIG in the germline V gene (reference sequence). V dropped 0 bases and J dropped 6 bases, with 11 bases sitting between them. The CDR3 is 13 residues long. CDR3 in amino acids: CAWSVGSSAEAFF. The CDR3 DNA sequence: TGTGCCTGGAGTGTCGGCAGTAGCGCTGAAGCTTTCTTT.

This clone was seen ten or more times. The chain is built from TRBV27 and TRBJ2-7; 11 nucleotides align to TRBD2. The CDR3 extends over 16 amino acids. With V trimmed by 5 bases and J by 3 bases, 9 bases remained unmatched. Germline CDR1 reads MNHEY; CDR2 reads SMNVEV (reference sequence). For the CDR3, the DNA is TGTGCCAGCAGTAAGGATCCGGGACTAGCGGTCTACGAGCAGTACTTC. Its protein product is CASSKDPGLAVYEQYF.

To note about this clone: Other DNA variants within this sample encode the same CDR3. The chain carries TRBV4-2 and TRBJ2-3; no firm D call. Between the trimmed V and J ends, which lost 4 bases and 5 bases, there was a span of 7 bases. Looked up from germline, CDR1 is LGHNA and CDR2 is YNFKEQ. CDR3 length equals 12 residues. This CDR3 is CASSPDRDTQYF. Here the CDR3 DNA reads TGTGCCAGCAGCCCCGATAGAGATACGCAGTATTTT.

The genes are TRBV5-6 and TRBJ2-5; D not certain. Germline CDR1 and CDR2: SGHDT and YYEEEE. The CDR3 has 15 amino acids. Deletions cut 5 bases from V and 0 bases from J, with 14 bases between. The CDR3 here is CASSPMGRYQETQYF. As DNA, the CDR3 is TGTGCCAGCAGTCCGATGGGCCGGTACCAAGAGACCCAGTACTTC.

The rearrangement joins TRBV7-2 to TRBJ2-7; possibly TRBD1 for D (6 bases). The CDR3 is 13 residues long. Germline values: CDR1 SGHTA, CDR2 FQGNSA. The ends were cut back, 4 bases at V and 3 bases at J, with 10 bases in the middle. The CDR3 is CASSYLGHYEQYF. CDR3 in DNA: TGTGCCAGCAGCTATCTGGGACACTACGAGCAGTACTTC.

CDR3 amino acids: CASSENRANEQYF. DNA for the CDR3: TGTGCCAGCAGTGAGAACAGGGCCAACGAGCAGTACTTC. The chain joins TRBV25-1 to TRBJ2-7, with D tentatively TRBD1 (6 bases). The CDR3 is 13 amino acids. In germline, CDR1 is MGHDK, CDR2 SYGVNS. Trimming stripped 3 bases from V and 5 bases from J, with 11 bases between.

V usage is TRBV5-4 and J usage is TRBJ2-7; 9 nucleotides line up with TRBD1. CDR3 length: 15 residues. V was pared by 2 bases and J by 0 bases, with 3 bases of the junction left unmatched. CDR1 is SGHNT, CDR2 YYREEE, per germline (reference sequence). Here the CDR3 DNA reads TGTGCCAGCAGCTTACCGGGACAGGGCTCCTACGAGCAGTACTTC. Translated, it gives CASSLPGQGSYEQYF.

This chain links TRBV12-2 with TRBJ2-1; the tabulated D call, TRBD2, remains unverified against the DNA. TRBV12-2 is deemed a pseudogene. The CDR3 is made up of 16 amino acids. The CDR3 DNA reads TGTGCAAGTCGCCCGACTAGTTTTAGCTCCTACAATGAGCAGTTCTTC. This gives the protein CASRPTSFSSYNEQFF.

This clone was detected once. The CDR3 loop reads CASSPRATGNGQPQHF. The CDR3 DNA is TGTGCCAGCAGCCCTAGGGCGACGGGGAATGGGCAGCCCCAGCATTTT. This chain joins TRBV7-9 and TRBJ1-5; D remains unclear. The length of the CDR3 is 16 residues. V shed 5 bases and J shed 7 bases, with 21 bases lying between them. CDR1 is SEHNR and CDR2 is FQNEAQ in the germline V gene (reference sequence).

This chain links TRBV3-1 (or the pseudogene TRBV3-2) with TRBJ2-2; D is perhaps TRBD2 (6 bases). With 0 bases removed from V and 0 bases from J, the gap between germline ends came to 20 bases. Germline CDR1 and CDR2: LGHDT and YNNKEL (reference sequence). The CDR3 totals 20 residues. The CDR3, as DNA: TGTGCCAGCAGCCAAGATAAGCGACTAGTTACCGGCGCGAACACCGGGGAGCTGTTTTTT. This sequence encodes CASSQDKRLVTGANTGELFF.